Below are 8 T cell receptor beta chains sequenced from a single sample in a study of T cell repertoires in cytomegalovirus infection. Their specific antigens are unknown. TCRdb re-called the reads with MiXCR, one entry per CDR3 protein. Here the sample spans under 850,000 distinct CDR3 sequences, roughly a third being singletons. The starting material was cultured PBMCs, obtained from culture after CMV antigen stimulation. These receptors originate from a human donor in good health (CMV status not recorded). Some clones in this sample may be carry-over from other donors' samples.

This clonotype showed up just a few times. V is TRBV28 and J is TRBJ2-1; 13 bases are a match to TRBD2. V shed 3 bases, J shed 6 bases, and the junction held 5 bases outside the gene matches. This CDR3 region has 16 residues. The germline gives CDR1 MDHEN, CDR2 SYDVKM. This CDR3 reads CASSFRTSGSRNEQFF. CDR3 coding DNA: TGTGCCAGCAGTTTCCGGACTAGCGGGAGCCGCAATGAGCAGTTCTTC.

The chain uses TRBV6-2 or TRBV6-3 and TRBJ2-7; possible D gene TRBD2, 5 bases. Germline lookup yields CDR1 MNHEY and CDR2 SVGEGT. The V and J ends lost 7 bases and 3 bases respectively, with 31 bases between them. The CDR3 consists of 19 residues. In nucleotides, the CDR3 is TGTGCCAGCACCCCCCCGTCCCAGCCTTATCACCAACTAGACTACGAGCAGTACTTC. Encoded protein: CASTPPSQPYHQLDYEQYF.

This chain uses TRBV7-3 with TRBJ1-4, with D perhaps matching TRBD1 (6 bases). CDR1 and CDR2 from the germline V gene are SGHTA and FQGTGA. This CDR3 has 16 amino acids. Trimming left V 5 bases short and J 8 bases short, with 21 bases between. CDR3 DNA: TGTGCCAGCAGCCCGAAAGGACTAAAAAGGGGGGAAAAACTGTTTTTT. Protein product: CASSPKGLKRGEKLFF.

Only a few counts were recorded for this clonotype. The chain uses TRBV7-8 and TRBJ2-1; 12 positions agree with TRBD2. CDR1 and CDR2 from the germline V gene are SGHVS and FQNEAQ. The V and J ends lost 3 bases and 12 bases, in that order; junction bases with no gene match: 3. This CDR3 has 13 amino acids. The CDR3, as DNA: TGTGCCAGCAGCTTCTCGACTAGCGGGGGGCAGTTCTTC. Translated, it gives CASSFSTSGGQFF. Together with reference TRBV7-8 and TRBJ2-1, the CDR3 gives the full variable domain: GAGVSQSPRYKVAKRGQDVALRCDPISGHVSLFWYQQALGQGPEFLTYFQNEAQLDKSGLPSDRFFAERPEGSVSTLKIQRTQQEDSAVYLCASSFSTSGGQFFGPGTRLTVL.

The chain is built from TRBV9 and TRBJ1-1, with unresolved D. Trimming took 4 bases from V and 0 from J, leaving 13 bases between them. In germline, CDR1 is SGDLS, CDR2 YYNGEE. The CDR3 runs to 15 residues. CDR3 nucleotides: TGTGCCAGCAGCAACGCGGAAGCCATGAACACTGAAGCTTTCTTT. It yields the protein CASSNAEAMNTEAFF.

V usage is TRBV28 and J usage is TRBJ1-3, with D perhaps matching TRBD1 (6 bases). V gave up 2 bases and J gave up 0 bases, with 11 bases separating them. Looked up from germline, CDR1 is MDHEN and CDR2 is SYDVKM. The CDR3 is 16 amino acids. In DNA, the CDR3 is TGTGCCAGCAGTTTAGATTCCAGGGGCTCTGGAAACACCATATATTTT. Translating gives CASSLDSRGSGNTIYF.

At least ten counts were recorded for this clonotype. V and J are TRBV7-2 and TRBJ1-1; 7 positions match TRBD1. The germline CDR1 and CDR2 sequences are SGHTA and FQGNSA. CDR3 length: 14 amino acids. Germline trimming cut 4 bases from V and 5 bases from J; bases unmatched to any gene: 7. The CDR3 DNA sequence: TGTGCCAGCAGCTGGACAGGCGGGCTAACTGAAGCTTTCTTT. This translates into CASSWTGGLTEAFF.

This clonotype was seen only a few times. In DNA, the CDR3 is TGTGCCAGCAGATCCGACAGGGTTGGTGAAAAACTGTTTTTT. This sequence encodes CASRSDRVGEKLFF. V usage is TRBV7-9 and J usage is TRBJ1-4; 7 bases match TRBD1. V lost 6 bases to trimming and J lost 7 bases; unmatched junction nucleotides: 8. The CDR3 runs to 14 residues. From germline, CDR1 is SEHNR and CDR2 FQNEAQ (reference sequence).